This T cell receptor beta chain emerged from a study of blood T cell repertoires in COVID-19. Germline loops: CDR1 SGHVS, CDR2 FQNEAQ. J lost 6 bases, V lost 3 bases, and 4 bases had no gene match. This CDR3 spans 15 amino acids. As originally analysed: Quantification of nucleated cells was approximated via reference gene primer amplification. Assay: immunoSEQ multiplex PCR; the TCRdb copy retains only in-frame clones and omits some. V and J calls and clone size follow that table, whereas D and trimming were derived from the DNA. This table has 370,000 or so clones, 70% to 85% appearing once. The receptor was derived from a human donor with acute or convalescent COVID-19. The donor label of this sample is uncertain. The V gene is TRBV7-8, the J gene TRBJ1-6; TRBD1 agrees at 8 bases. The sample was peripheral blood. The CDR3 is CASSFRGQANSPLHF. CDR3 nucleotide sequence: TGTGCCAGCAGCTTTCGGGGACAGGCTAATTCACCCCTCCACTTT.